These T cell receptor beta chains were read from a single sample in a study of naive and memory T cell subsets. TCRdb reanalysed the UMI-ligation and nested PCR reads using MiXCR and keeps one entry per CDR3 protein. The sample yields about 160,000 distinct CDR3 sequences, about 20% seen once. Sequenced input: naive CD4+ T cells from blood. These receptor sequences come from a human donor in good health. CDR3s leave out the opening cysteine and the closing phenylalanine or tryptophan.

V,J,CDR3
TRBV29-1,TRBJ2-7,SVSGQGHLSEQY
TRBV7-2,TRBJ2-7,ASSSTSGAYEQY
TRBV12-3/TRBV12-4,TRBJ2-3,ASSPGGDSDTQY
TRBV29-1,TRBJ1-1,SVGQVQPEAF
TRBV29-1,TRBJ2-3,SILAGISTDTQY
TRBV12-3/TRBV12-4,TRBJ1-2,ASSLTGTGGYT
TRBV12-3/TRBV12-4,TRBJ2-1,ASSERELTVGGQF
TRBV6-1,TRBJ1-6,ASSELGGRGGNSPLH
TRBV5-1,TRBJ1-1,ASAISGVTEAF
TRBV10-2,TRBJ2-5,ASTLNRETQY
TRBV6-2/TRBV6-3,TRBJ1-1,ASSRPRTDRNTEAF
TRBV27,TRBJ2-5,ASSLLGLARQTQY
TRBV6-1,TRBJ2-5,ASIQGVAETQY
TRBV9,TRBJ2-1,ASSVGPSGGNEQF
TRBV5-1,TRBJ2-3,ASSIRDRSLDTQY
TRBV10-3,TRBJ2-7,AISSGTSGSYEQY